This TCR beta chain comes out of a study of T cells in Graves' hyperthyroidism and ophthalmopathy. Study background: The blood sample was taken at first diagnosis, before treatment began. Points from the study as a whole: Blood also carried most thyroid clonotypes expanded above 0.001.

What was amplified from RNA transcripts were TCR beta CDR3 regions. HTBI primers were employed in a first-round RT-PCR of the TCR CDR3. MiXCR, run by TCRdb on the multiplex PCR reads, gives a single entry per CDR3 protein. The sample has 340,000 or so distinct CDR3 sequences, under 25% seen once. This clonotype was detected many times. No antigen is known for it. The V gene's germline CDR1 is MDHEN and CDR2 SYDVKM. V gave up 7 bases and J gave up 5 bases, with 15 bases separating them. The CDR3 is 13 residues long. Researchers defined stable Graves' hyperthyroidism as no ophthalmopathy progression within 18 months. Exclusions: uncontrolled infection, other autoimmune disease, pregnancy, lactation.

The sample comprised blood. The sequence was obtained from a woman in her forties or fifties with Graves' hyperthyroidism. The chain is built from TRBV28 and TRBJ2-7; D gene ambiguous. CDR3 region: CASTVILSNEQYF. As DNA, the CDR3 is TGTGCCAGCACCGTCATACTCTCTAACGAGCAGTACTTC.